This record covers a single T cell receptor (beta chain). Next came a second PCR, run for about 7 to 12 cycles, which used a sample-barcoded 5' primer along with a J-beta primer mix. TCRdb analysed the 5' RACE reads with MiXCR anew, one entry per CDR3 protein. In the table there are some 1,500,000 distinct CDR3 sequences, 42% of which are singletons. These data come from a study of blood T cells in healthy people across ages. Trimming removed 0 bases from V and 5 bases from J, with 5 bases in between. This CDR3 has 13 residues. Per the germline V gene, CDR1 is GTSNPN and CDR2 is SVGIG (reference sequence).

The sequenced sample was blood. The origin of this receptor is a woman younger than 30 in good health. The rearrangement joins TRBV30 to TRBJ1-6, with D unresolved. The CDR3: CAWSVADNSPLHF. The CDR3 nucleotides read TGTGCCTGGAGTGTCGCCGATAATTCACCCCTCCACTTT.